The next 13 T cell receptor beta chains were all read from a single sample in a study of T cells in Graves' hyperthyroidism and ophthalmopathy. The TCR beta CDR3 regions underwent amplification using RNA transcripts as the source. The primer set for the first-round RT-PCR of the TCR CDR3 was HTBI. MiXCR, applied by TCRdb to the multiplex PCR reads, yields one record per CDR3 protein. The table includes a few hundred thousand distinct CDR3 sequences, approximately 15% detected once. The material sequenced was blood. The receptors derive from a woman under 30 with Graves' hyperthyroidism.

The chain carries TRBV19 and TRBJ2-1; 10 bases fit TRBD2. The V gene end was trimmed by 1 base and the J gene end by 6 bases; junction bases not matched to a gene: 9. CDR1 LNHDA and CDR2 SQIVND come from the germline V gene (reference sequence). This CDR3 has 17 residues. The CDR3 spells CASSIVQLAGYGNEQFF. For the CDR3, the DNA is TGTGCCAGTAGTATAGTCCAACTAGCGGGATACGGCAATGAGCAGTTCTTC.

The chain couples TRBV19 to TRBJ1-5; TRBD1 might be the D (5 bases). Germline V gene lookup returns CDR1 LNHDA and CDR2 SQIVND (reference sequence). The CDR3 length is 14 residues. V was cut by 6 bases and J by 5 bases, with 14 bases left in between. As DNA, the CDR3 is TGTGCCAGTAGAAGGTCGGGGCGCCATCAGCCCCAGCATTTT. Protein product: CASRRSGRHQPQHF.

This clonotype was seen many times. The rearrangement links TRBV27 to TRBJ2-1; the match to TRBD2 covers 14 bases. V lost 6 bases, J lost 4 bases, and 8 bases stayed unmatched. The V gene's germline CDR1 is MNHEY and CDR2 SMNVEV (reference sequence). CDR3 length: 17 residues. The chain's CDR3 is CASSPRTSGRRYNEQFF. The CDR3 coding sequence is TGTGCCAGCAGCCCCAGGACTAGCGGGAGGAGATACAATGAGCAGTTCTTC.

This clonotype was counted ten times or more. V is TRBV4-1 and J is TRBJ2-5; 13 nucleotides match TRBD2. The germline gives CDR1 MGHRA, CDR2 YSYEKL. The CDR3 length is 16 residues. Unmatched junction bases numbered 8, after V lost 3 bases and J lost 7 bases. The CDR3 loop reads CASSHGLAGVGGTQYF. The CDR3, as DNA: TGCGCCAGCAGCCACGGACTAGCGGGAGTTGGCGGGACCCAGTACTTC.

This clonotype was recorded many times. The rearrangement joins TRBV12-5 to TRBJ2-5; 10 bases line up with TRBD2. Unmatched junction bases numbered 2, after V lost 3 bases and J lost 1 base. The CDR3 spans 15 residues. In germline, CDR1 is LGHNT, CDR2 FRNRAP. The CDR3 DNA follows: TGTGCTAGTGGTTTAGCGGGAGGGACCCAAGAGACCCAGTACTTC. It translates to CASGLAGGTQETQYF.

Many counts were recorded for this clonotype. V and J are TRBV9 and TRBJ2-2; TRBD2 aligns across 7 bases. This CDR3 comprises 18 residues. The germline gives CDR1 SGDLS, CDR2 YYNGEE. V lost 3 bases to trimming and J lost 7 bases; unmatched junction nucleotides: 18. The CDR3 spells CASSAPMAGSGVGGELFF. CDR3 DNA: TGTGCCAGCAGCGCACCTATGGCCGGGAGCGGGGTTGGCGGGGAGCTGTTTTTT.

CDR3 amino acids: CASRWGLSGNTIYF. The CDR3 nucleotides are TGTGCCAGCAGGTGGGGACTCTCTGGAAACACCATATATTTT. The genes are TRBV2 and TRBJ1-3; tentative D call: TRBD1 (5 bases). V dropped 6 bases and J dropped 0 bases, with 9 bases sitting between them. Germline values: CDR1 SNHLY, CDR2 FYNNEI. This CDR3 has 14 residues.

This clonotype was counted many times. The rearrangement uses TRBV3-1 and TRBJ2-1, with 15 bases aligning to TRBD2. The trim removed 0 bases at V and 5 bases at J, leaving 2 bases unmatched. This CDR3 spans 17 amino acids. Germline V gene sequence: CDR1 LGHDT, CDR2 YNNKEL (reference sequence). CDR3 in DNA: TGTGCCAGCAGCCAAGAGGGACTAGCGGGAGGTAACAATGAGCAGTTCTTC. Its protein is CASSQEGLAGGNNEQFF.

The chain combines TRBV19 with TRBJ1-5; D gene uncertain. The CDR3 is 13 residues long. CDR1 LNHDA and CDR2 SQIVND come from the germline V gene (reference sequence). V dropped 1 base and J dropped 6 bases, with 7 bases sitting between them. CDR3 region: CASSIGFLQPQHF. The CDR3 nucleotides read TGTGCCAGTAGTATAGGTTTTCTTCAGCCCCAGCATTTT. Together with reference TRBV19 and TRBJ1-5, the CDR3 gives the full variable domain: DGGITQSPKYLFRKEGQNVTLSCEQNLNHDAMYWYRQDPGQGLRLIYYSQIVNDFQKGDIAEGYSVSREKKESFPLTVTSAQKNPTAFYLCASSIGFLQPQHFGDGTRLSIL.

The chain joins TRBV6-2 or TRBV6-3 to TRBJ2-7; D remains ambiguous. Germline V gene data show CDR1 as MNHEY and CDR2 as SVGEGT. V lost 6 bases and J lost 6, with 9 bases in between. The CDR3 has 11 residues. CDR3 amino acids: CASRRNFEQYF. CDR3 DNA sequence: TGTGCCAGCAGGAGGAATTTCGAGCAGTACTTC.

This clonotype was picked up many times. The chain employs TRBV5-1 and TRBJ2-1; D possibly corresponds to TRBD2 (5 bases). Per the germline V gene, CDR1 is SGHRS and CDR2 is YFSETQ. CDR3 size: 14 residues. Trimming shortened V by 2 bases and J by 8 bases, and 14 bases separated the two germline ends. This CDR3 is CASSFEGVGDEQFF. In nucleotides, the CDR3 is TGCGCCAGCAGCTTCGAGGGAGTGGGAGATGAGCAGTTCTTC.

This clonotype has a count of ten or more. This CDR3 reads CASSQGSRTEAFF. The DNA of the CDR3 is TGTGCCAGCAGCCAAGGGAGTCGCACTGAAGCTTTCTTT. This chain connects TRBV11-2 to TRBJ1-1; D remains ambiguous. This CDR3 comprises 13 residues. V lost 5 bases and J lost 4, with 11 bases in between. The germline V gene encodes CDR1 SGHAT and CDR2 FQNNGV.

This clonotype was recorded many times. This chain connects TRBV3-1 to TRBJ2-1, with 8 bases fitting TRBD2. The germline gives CDR1 LGHDT, CDR2 YNNKEL (reference sequence). CDR3 size: 17 residues. Germline trimming cut 4 bases from V and 6 bases from J; bases unmatched to any gene: 14. CDR3 DNA: TGTGCCAGCAGCCCCCGGCTAGCGGGTATCACGGCCAATGAGCAGTTCTTC. Its translation is CASSPRLAGITANEQFF.